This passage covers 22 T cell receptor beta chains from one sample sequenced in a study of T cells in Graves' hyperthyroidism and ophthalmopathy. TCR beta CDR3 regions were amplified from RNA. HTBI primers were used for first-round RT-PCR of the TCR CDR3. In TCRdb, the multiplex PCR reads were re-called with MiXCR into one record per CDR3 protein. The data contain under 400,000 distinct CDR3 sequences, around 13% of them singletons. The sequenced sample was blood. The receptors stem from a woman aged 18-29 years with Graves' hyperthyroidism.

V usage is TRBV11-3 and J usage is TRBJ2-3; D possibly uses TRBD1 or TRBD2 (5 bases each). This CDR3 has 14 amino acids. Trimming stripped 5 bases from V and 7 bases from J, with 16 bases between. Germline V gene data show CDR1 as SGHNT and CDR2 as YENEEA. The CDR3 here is CASSRGTGPYTQYF. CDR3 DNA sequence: TGTGCCAGCAGCCGTGGGACCGGGCCCTATACGCAGTATTTT.

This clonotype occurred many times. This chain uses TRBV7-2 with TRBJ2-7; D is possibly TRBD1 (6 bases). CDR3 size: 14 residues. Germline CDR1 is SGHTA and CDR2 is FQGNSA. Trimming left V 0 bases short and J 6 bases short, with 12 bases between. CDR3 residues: CASSLATGRGEQYF. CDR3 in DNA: TGTGCCAGCAGCTTAGCTACGGGCAGGGGCGAGCAGTACTTC. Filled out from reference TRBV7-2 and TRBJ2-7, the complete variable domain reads GAGVSQSPSNKVTEKGKDVELRCDPISGHTALYWYRQSLGQGLEFLIYFQGNSAPDKSGLPSDRFSAERTGGSVSTLTIQRTQQEDSAVYLCASSLATGRGEQYFGPGTRLTVT.

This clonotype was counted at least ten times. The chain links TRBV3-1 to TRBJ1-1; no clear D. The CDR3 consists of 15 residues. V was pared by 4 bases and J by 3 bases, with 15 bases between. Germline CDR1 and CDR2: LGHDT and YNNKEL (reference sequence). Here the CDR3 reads CASSRKGFGDTEAFF. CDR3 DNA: TGTGCCAGCAGCCGCAAAGGGTTTGGGGACACTGAAGCTTTCTTT.

The CDR3 bases are TGTGCCAGCACCCAGATCACCGGGGAGCTGTTTTTT. Amino acid sequence: CASTQITGELFF. The rearrangement uses TRBV2 and TRBJ2-2; no definite D call. This CDR3 spans 12 amino acids. Germline V gives CDR1 SNHLY, CDR2 FYNNEI. The V gene lost 7 bases and the J gene lost 4 bases, with 7 bases spanning the gap.

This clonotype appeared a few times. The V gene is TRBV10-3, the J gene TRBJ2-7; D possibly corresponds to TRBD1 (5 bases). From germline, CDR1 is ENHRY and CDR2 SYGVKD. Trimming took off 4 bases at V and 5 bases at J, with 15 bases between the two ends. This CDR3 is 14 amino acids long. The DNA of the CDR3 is TGTGCCATCAGTGGAAGTCAGGGTCCCCACGAGCAGTACTTC. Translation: CAISGSQGPHEQYF.

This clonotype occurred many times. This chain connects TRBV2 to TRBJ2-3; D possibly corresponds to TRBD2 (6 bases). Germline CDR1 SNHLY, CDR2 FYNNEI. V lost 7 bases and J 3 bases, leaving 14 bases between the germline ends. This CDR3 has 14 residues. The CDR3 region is CASKLDYQTDTQYF. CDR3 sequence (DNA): TGTGCCAGCAAGCTGGACTATCAAACAGATACGCAGTATTTT.

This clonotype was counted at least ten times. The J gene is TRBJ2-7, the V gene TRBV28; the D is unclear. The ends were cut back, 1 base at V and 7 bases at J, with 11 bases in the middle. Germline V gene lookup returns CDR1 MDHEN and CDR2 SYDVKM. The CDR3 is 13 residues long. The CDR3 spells CASSLLAYREQYF. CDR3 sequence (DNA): TGTGCCAGCAGTTTATTGGCCTATCGGGAGCAGTACTTC.

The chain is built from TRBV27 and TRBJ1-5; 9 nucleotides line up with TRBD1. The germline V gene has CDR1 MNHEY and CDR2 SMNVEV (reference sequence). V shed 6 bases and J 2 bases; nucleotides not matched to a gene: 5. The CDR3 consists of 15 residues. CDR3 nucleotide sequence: TGTGCCAGCAGGACAGGGGGGAAGGGCAATCAGCCCCAGCATTTT. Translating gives CASRTGGKGNQPQHF.

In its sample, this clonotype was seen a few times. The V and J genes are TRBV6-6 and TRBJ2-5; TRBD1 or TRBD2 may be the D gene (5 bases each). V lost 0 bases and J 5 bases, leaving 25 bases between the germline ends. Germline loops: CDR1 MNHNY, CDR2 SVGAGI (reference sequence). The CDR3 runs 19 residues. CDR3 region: CASSYSPASDTWGMETQYF. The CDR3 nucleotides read TGTGCCAGCAGTTACTCGCCAGCCTCCGACACCTGGGGGATGGAGACCCAGTACTTC.

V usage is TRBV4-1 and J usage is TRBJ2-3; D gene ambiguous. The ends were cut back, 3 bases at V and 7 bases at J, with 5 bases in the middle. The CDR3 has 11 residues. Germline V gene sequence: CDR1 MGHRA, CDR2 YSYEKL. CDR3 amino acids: CASSQGNTQYF. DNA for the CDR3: TGCGCCAGCAGCCAGGGAAATACGCAGTATTTT.

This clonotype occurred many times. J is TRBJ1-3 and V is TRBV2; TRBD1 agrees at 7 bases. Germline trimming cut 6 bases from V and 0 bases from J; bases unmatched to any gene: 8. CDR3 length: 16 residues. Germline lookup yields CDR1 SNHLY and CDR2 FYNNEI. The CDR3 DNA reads TGTGCCAGCAGGAAACAGGGGCAAAGCTCTGGAAACACCATATATTTT. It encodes CASRKQGQSSGNTIYF.

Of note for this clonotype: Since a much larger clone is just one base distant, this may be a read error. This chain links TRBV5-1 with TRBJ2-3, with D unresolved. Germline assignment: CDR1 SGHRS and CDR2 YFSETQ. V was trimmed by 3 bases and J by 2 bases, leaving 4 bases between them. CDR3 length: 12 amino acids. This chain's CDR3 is CASSYTTDTQYF. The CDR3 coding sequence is TGCGCCAGCAGCTACACCACAGATACGCAGTATTTT.

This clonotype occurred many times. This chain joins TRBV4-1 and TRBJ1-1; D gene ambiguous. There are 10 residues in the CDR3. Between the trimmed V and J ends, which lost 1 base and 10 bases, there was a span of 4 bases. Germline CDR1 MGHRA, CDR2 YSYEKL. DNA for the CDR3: TGCGCCAGCAGCCAAGGAGCAGCTTTCTTT. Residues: CASSQGAAFF.

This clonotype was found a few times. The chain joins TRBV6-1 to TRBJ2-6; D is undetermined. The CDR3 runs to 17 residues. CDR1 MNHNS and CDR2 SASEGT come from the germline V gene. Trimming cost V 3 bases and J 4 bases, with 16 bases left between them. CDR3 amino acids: CASSDLNSEYGANVLTF. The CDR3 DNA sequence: TGTGCCAGCAGTGATTTAAACAGTGAGTACGGGGCCAACGTCCTGACTTTC.

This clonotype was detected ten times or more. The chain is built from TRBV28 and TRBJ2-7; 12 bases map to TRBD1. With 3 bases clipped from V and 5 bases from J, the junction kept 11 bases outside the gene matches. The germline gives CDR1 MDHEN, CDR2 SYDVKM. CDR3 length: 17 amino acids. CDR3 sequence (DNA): TGTGCCAGCAGTTTCCGGCTCGGGACAGGGGGCGTAAACGAGCAGTACTTC. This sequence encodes CASSFRLGTGGVNEQYF.

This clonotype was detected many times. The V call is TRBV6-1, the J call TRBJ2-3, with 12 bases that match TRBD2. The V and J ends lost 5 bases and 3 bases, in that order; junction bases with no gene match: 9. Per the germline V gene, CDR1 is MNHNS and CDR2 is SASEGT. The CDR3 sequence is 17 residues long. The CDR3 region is CASSSTRTSGGTDTQYF. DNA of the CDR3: TGTGCCAGCAGTTCAACCCGAACTAGCGGGGGGACAGATACGCAGTATTTT.

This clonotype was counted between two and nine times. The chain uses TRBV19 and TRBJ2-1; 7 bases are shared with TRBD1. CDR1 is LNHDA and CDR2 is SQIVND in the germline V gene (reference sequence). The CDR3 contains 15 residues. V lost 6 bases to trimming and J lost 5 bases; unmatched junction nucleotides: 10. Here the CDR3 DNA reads TGTGCCAGTAGGACAGGGACAGCTTCGAACAATGAGCAGTTCTTC. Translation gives CASRTGTASNNEQFF.

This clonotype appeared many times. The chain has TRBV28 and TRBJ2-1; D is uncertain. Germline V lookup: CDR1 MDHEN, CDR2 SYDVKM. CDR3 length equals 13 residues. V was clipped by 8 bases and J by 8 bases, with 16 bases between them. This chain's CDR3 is CASCPLWSHEQFF. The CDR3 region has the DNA TGTGCCAGCTGCCCCCTGTGGTCTCATGAGCAGTTCTTC.

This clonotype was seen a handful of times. The CDR3 is CASSLVWGGPEETQYF. In DNA, the CDR3 is TGCGCCAGCAGCTTGGTTTGGGGGGGCCCAGAGGAGACCCAGTACTTC. This rearrangement joins TRBV5-1 to TRBJ2-5; a weak D match, TRBD2 (7 bases). CDR1 SGHRS and CDR2 YFSETQ come from the germline V gene. CDR3 size: 16 residues. Trimming removed 0 bases at V and 5 bases at J, with 17 bases between.

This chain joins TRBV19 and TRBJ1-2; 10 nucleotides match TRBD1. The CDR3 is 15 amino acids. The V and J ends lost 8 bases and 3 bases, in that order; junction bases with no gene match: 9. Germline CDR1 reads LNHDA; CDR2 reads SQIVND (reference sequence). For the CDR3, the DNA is TGTGCCAGTGCCGATAAGGGACAGGGGCACTATGGCTACACCTTC. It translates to CASADKGQGHYGYTF.

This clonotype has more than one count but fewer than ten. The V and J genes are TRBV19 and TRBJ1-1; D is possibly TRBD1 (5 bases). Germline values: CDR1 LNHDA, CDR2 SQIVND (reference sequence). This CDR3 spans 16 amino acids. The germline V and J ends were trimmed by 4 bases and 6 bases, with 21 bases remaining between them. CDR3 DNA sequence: TGTGCCAGTAGTAGAGAGCCAGGGTGGTTCGGCTCTGAAGCTTTCTTT. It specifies CASSREPGWFGSEAFF.

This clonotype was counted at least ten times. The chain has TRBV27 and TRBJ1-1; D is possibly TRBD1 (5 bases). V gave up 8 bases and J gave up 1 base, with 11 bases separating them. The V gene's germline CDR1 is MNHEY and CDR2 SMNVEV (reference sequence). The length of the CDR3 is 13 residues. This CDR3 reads CASGGTGNTEAFF. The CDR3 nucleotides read TGTGCCAGCGGAGGGACGGGGAACACTGAAGCTTTCTTT.